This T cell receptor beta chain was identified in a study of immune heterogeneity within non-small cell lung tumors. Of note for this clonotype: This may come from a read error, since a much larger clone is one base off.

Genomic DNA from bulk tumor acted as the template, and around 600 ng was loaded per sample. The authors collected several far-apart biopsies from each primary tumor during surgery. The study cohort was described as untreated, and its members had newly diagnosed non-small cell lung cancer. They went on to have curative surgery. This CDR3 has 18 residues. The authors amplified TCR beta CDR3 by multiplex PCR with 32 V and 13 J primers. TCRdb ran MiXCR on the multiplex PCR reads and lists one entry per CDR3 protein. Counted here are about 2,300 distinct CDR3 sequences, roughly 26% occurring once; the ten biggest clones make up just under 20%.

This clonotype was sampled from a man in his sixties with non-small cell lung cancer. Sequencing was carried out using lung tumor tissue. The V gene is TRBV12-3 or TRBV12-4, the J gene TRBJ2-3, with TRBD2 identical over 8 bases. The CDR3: CVSTSIVPGLDSTDTQYF. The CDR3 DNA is TGTGTCAGCACTTCTATCGTTCCGGGACTAGATAGCACAGATACGCAGTATTTT.